This T cell receptor beta chain comes out of a study of read filtering for tumor transcriptome and immune sequencing. Across the whole study: IR-seq gave about 3.5 to 11 million TCR reads per sample; RNA-seq gave about 80 to 1,400. Study outcomes and limitations: Single-read clonotypes: about 83% of IR-seq clonotypes (about 3.5% of reads), 74.6% of RNA-seq clonotypes (roughly 49% of reads). IR-seq captured clonotypes deeper and more reliably than RNA-seq. IR-seq and RNA-seq agreed better without single-read clonotypes.

From germline, CDR1 is SEHNR and CDR2 FQNEAQ (reference sequence). The CDR3 is made up of 15 amino acids. Trimming removed 5 bases from V and 3 bases from J, with 16 bases in between. Molecular barcoded adaptors covering alpha/delta and beta/gamma chains were used on 400 to 450 ng RNA. TCRdb called the reads again in MiXCR, with one record for every CDR3 protein. The sample lists roughly 90,000 distinct CDR3 sequences, about 22% seen once, with about an eighth in the top ten. Turning to this clonotype: Its antigen remains unidentified.

The sequencing sample was made of a population of CD138-negative cells sorted from bone marrow. V and J are TRBV7-9 and TRBJ1-2, with D uncertain. The TCR comes from a donor aged 40 or over with multiple myeloma. CDR3 DNA: TGTGCCAGCAGCCAACAGAACGGGTTACACTATGGCTACACCTTC. Amino acids: CASSQQNGLHYGYTF.